The source of this T cell receptor beta chain is a study of blood T cell repertoires in COVID-19. On the study more broadly: Italy, Spain and the United States were the sources of the convalescent and acute COVID-19 samples.

Germline V gene sequence: CDR1 ENHRY, CDR2 SYGVKD. CDR3 length: 14 residues. The V end lost 0 bases, the J end lost 10 bases, and 10 bases lay between the germline ends. Data came from immunoSEQ multiplex PCR; TCRdb stores just in-frame clones and leaves some out. The sample shows fewer than 250,000 clones, around four fifths of them seen only once. The origin of this receptor is a woman between 40 and 55 years old with active or convalescent COVID-19. Sequencing was performed on peripheral blood. The genes are TRBV10-3 and TRBJ2-6; D might be TRBD1 (6 bases). The CDR3 region is CAISESGHFNVLTF. DNA for the CDR3: TGTGCCATCAGTGAGTCGGGACACTTTAACGTCCTGACTTTC.